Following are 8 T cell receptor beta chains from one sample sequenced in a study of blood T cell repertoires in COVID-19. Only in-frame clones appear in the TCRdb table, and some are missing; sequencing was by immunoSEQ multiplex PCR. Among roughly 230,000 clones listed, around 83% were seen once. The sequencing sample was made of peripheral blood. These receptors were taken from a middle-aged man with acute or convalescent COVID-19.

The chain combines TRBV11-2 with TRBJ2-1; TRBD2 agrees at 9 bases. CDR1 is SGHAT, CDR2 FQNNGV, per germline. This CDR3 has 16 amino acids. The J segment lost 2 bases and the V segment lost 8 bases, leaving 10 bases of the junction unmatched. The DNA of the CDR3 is TGTGCCAGCTCCACCTCCGGCGGGGGGGCCTACAATGAGCAGTTCTTC. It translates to CASSTSGGGAYNEQFF.

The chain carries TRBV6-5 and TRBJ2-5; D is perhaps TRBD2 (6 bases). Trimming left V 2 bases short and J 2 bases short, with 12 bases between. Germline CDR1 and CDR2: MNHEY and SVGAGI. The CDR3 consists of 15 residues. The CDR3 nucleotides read TGTGCCAGCAGTTACGGAGGGCTCGGGCAAGAGACCCAGTACTTC. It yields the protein CASSYGGLGQETQYF.

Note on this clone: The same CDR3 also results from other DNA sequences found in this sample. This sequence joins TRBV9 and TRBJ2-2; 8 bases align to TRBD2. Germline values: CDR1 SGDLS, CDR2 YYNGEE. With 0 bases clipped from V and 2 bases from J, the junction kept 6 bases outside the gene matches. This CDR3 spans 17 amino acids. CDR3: CASSVGVAGGNTGELFF. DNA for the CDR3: TGTGCCAGCAGCGTAGGTGTGGCGGGGGGTAACACCGGGGAGCTGTTTTTT.

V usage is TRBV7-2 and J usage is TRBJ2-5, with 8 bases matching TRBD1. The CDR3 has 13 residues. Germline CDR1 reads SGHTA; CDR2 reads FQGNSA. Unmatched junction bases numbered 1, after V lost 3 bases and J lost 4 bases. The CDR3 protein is CASSLTGAETQYF. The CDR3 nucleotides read TGTGCCAGCAGCTTGACAGGGGCAGAGACCCAGTACTTC.

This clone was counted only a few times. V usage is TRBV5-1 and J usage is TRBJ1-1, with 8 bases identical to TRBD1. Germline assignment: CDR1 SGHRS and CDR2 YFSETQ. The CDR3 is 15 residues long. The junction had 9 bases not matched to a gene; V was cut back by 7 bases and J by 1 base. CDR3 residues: CASGGLGTGNTEAFF. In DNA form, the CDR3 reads TGCGCCAGCGGGGGATTGGGGACAGGGAACACTGAAGCTTTCTTT.

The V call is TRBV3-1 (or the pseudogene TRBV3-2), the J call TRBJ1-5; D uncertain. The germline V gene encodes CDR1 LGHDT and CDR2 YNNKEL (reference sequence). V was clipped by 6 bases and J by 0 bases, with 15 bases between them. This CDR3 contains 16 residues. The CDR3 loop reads CASSLGGGYSNQPQHF. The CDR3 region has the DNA TGTGCCAGCAGTCTCGGAGGTGGCTATAGCAATCAGCCCCAGCATTTT.

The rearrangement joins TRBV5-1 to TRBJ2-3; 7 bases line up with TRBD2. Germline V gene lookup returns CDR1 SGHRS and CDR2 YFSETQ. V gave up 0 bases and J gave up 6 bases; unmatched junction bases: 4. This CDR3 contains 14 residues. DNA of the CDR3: TGCGCCAGCAGCTTGGGCGGGGGATTGGATACGCAGTATTTT. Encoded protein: CASSLGGGLDTQYF.

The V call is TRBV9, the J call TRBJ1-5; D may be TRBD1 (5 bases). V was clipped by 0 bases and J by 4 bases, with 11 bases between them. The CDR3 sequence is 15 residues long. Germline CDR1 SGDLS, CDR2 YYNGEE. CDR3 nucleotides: TGTGCCAGCAGCGTAGGGGGCGGGGTGAATCAGCCCCAGCATTTT. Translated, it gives CASSVGGGVNQPQHF.